This TCR beta chain was captured in a study of cytomegalovirus exposure and HLA in healthy donors. As regards this clone: Antigen specificity is unknown.

Primers for the PCR totalled 60 Vbeta and 13 Jbeta. The repertoire was sequenced with immunoSEQ multiplex PCR; TCRdb's copy has only in-frame clones and lacks some. This sample carries some 160,000 clones, 80% to 90% of them seen once, and the ten largest clones take 3.5% to 5.5%. This CDR3 spans 12 amino acids. Trimming left V 6 bases short and J 6 bases short, with 8 bases between. In germline, CDR1 is LNHDA, CDR2 SQIVND (reference sequence). Points from the study as a whole: Cytomegalovirus association was assigned to approximately 160 TCR beta chains. As a later analysis revealed, most CMV-associated TCR beta chains appeared HLA-restricted. Sequencing artifact likely explains a cluster of highly shared sequence variants. The classifier was said to identify cytomegalovirus status with high specificity and sensitivity.

The chain recombines TRBV19 with TRBJ2-2, with D uncertain. Sequenced sample: PBMCs. The TCR sequence derives from a woman aged 40 to 50 in good health and CMV-seropositive. The DNA for the CDR3 is TGTGCCAGTAGGCCCCAGGCCGGGGAGCTGTTTTTT. Amino acid sequence: CASRPQAGELFF.